This T cell receptor (beta chain) was observed in a study of radiotherapy plus CTLA-4 blockade in lung cancer. About the study: Among patients, less than 20% showed objective responses, and approximately 31% had disease control.

After removal of 2 bases from V and 5 bases from J, the junction contained 2 bases not matched to a gene. Germline assignment: CDR1 MDHEN and CDR2 SYDVKM. This CDR3 has 14 amino acids. Sequencing used immunoSEQ multiplex PCR; TCRdb keeps in-frame clones, though not all of them. This table has 35,000 to 40,000 clones, roughly 85% appearing once. The clonotype comes from a human donor with non-small cell lung cancer whose response to radiotherapy plus ipilimumab could not be evaluated. The chain couples TRBV28 to TRBJ2-7; TRBD2 matches at 11 bases. The material sequenced was peripheral blood, taken from a patient treated with radiotherapy plus ipilimumab. CDR3 residues: CASSLTSGGNEQYF. CDR3 DNA: TGTGCCAGCAGTTTAACTAGCGGGGGTAACGAGCAGTACTTC.